The following is a T cell receptor (beta chain) sequence with its context. Time point noted: technical triplicate 1. From 2 million PBMCs stored at -80 C, the unsorted libraries were generated. Trimming took 8 bases from V and 9 from J, leaving 17 bases between them. The CDR3 consists of 13 residues. Each CDR3 protein is one row after TCRdb ran MiXCR on the 5' RACE reads. The sample has some 38,000 distinct CDR3 sequences; around 10% are singletons. This entry is derived from a study of neurological immune-mediated disorders. Sequencing used PBMCs. The J gene is TRBJ1-5, the V gene TRBV12-3 or TRBV12-4; D not resolved. The TCR sequence derives from a man between 60 and 75 years old with HTLV-1-associated myelopathy (HAM/TSP). CDR3 loop: CASAAKAEGPQHF. The DNA for the CDR3 is TGTGCCAGCGCCGCCAAGGCCGAGGGGCCCCAGCATTTT.